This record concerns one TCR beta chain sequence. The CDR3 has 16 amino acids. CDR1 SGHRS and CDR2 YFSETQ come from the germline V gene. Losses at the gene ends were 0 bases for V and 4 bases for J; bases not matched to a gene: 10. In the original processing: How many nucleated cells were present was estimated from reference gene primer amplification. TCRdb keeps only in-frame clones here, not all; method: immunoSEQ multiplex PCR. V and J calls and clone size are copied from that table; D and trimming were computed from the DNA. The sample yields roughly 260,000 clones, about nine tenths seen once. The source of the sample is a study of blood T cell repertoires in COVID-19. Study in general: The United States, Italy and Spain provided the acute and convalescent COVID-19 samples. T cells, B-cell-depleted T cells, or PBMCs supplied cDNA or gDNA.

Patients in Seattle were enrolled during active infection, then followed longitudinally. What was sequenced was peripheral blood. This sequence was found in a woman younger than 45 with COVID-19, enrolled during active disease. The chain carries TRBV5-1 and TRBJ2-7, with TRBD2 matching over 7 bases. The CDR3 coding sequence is TGCGCCAGCAGCTTGGGGCCTACCGGGAGGCGATACGAGCAGTACTTC. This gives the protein CASSLGPTGRRYEQYF. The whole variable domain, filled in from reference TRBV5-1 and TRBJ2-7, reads KAGVTQTPRYLIKTRGQQVTLSCSPISGHRSVSWYQQTPGQGLQFLFEYFSETQRNKGNFPGRFSGRQFSNSRSEMNVSTLELGDSALYLCASSLGPTGRRYEQYFGPGTRLTVT.